This TCR beta chain appears in the sequencing data of a study of shared clonotypes between healthy human individuals. The overall study: Plates per donor: three CD4 naive, three CD4 memory, two CD8 naive, one CD8 memory.

Using immunoSEQ multiplex PCR, the repertoire was profiled, and TCRdb retains in-frame clones only, with some absent. This sample has more than 400,000 clones, with almost 97% found just once. V lost 5 bases, J lost 1 base, and 4 bases stayed unmatched. The CDR3 sequence is 15 residues long. From germline, CDR1 is SEHNR and CDR2 FQNEAQ (reference sequence). The chain employs TRBV7-9 and TRBJ1-5; 8 bases fit TRBD1. The TCR was taken from a woman aged 25 to 39 in good health. Sequencing used naive CD4+ T cells sorted from blood. Documented subset: CD45RA+ positively selected. Written as DNA, the CDR3 is TGTGCCAGCAGCACCGACAGGGGAAGCAATCAGCCCCAGCATTTT. Translating it yields CASSTDRGSNQPQHF.